This TCR beta chain came from a study of T cells in Graves' hyperthyroidism and ophthalmopathy. The junction had 4 bases not matched to a gene; V was cut back by 5 bases and J by 5 bases. Germline V gene data show CDR1 as SEHNR and CDR2 as FQNEAQ (reference sequence). The CDR3 contains 15 residues. Amplification yielded TCR beta CDR3 regions, with RNA transcripts as the source. TCR CDR3 regions were first amplified by RT-PCR with HTBI primers. One entry per CDR3 protein results from TCRdb running MiXCR on the multiplex PCR reads. The table includes about 500,000 distinct CDR3 sequences, 16% detected once. In its sample, this clonotype was seen a few times.

This receptor was taken from a woman in her late teens or twenties with Graves' hyperthyroidism. The genes are TRBV7-9 and TRBJ2-5; 14 bases are shared with TRBD2. Source material: blood. This CDR3 is CASSLTSGGEETQYF. The DNA for the CDR3 is TGTGCCAGCAGCCTGACTAGCGGGGGGGAGGAGACCCAGTACTTC.